This TCR beta chain was retrieved from a study of T cell responses to AZD1222 COVID-19 vaccine. Findings of the study overall: Repertoire sampling happened only post peak T cell response. Clonal diversity may have been underestimated, and the donors were mostly white British, with more females than males.

The CDR3 is 14 amino acids. Trimming stripped 1 base from V and 7 bases from J, with 13 bases between. Germline-derived CDR1 and CDR2 are SNHLY and FYNNEI. Some clones are missing from TCRdb's copy, which holds only in-frame ones; the method was immunoSEQ multiplex PCR. The table has 90,000 to 130,000 clones, around 90% seen once; the top ten hold 15%. This clone was seen a single time. Its antigen is unknown. Second-dose groups at about 4 or about 12 weeks were pooled. The gene calls are TRBV2 and TRBJ1-1, with a possible D match to TRBD1 (5 bases). This material consisted of peripheral blood, taken 28 days after the second AZD1222 dose. The TCR comes from an adult who received the AZD1222 COVID-19 vaccine. This CDR3 reads CASSEVRRDYEAFF. Here the CDR3 DNA reads TGTGCCAGCAGTGAAGTTAGAAGGGACTATGAAGCTTTCTTT.